Shown below are 10 T cell receptor beta chains from a single sample sequenced in a study of T cell responses to AZD1222 COVID-19 vaccine. Measured with immunoSEQ multiplex PCR; TCRdb has only the in-frame clones, and not every one. The sample shows fewer than 120,000 clones, about 90% of them seen only once. Sample: peripheral blood, taken on day 0 of AZD1222 vaccination. The receptor set was obtained from an adult in good health.

This rearrangement joins TRBV7-2 to TRBJ1-1; 9 bases align to TRBD1. This CDR3 spans 16 amino acids. CDR1 SGHTA and CDR2 FQGNSA come from the germline V gene. With 5 bases clipped from V and 2 bases from J, the junction kept 9 bases outside the gene matches. CDR3 DNA sequence: TGTGCCAGCAGCCTGCCGGGACAGGGCCACAACACTGAAGCTTTCTTT. As protein: CASSLPGQGHNTEAFF.

The J gene is TRBJ2-1, the V gene TRBV11-2; D not resolved. The V gene's germline CDR1 is SGHAT and CDR2 FQNNGV. Trimming took off 5 bases at V and 5 bases at J, with 10 bases between the two ends. CDR3 length equals 13 residues. The CDR3 loop reads CASSQTTHNEQFF. The DNA of the CDR3 is TGTGCCAGCAGCCAGACGACCCACAATGAGCAGTTCTTC.

The J gene is TRBJ1-2, the V gene TRBV19; 7 bases align to TRBD1. The V gene end was trimmed by 5 bases and the J gene end by 3 bases; junction bases not matched to a gene: 6. Germline V gene lookup returns CDR1 LNHDA and CDR2 SQIVND (reference sequence). The CDR3 contains 14 residues. The CDR3 DNA sequence: TGTGCCAGTAGTGCGGGCAGGGGGGACTATGGCTACACCTTC. As protein: CASSAGRGDYGYTF.

This clone was seen once. The rearrangement joins TRBV19 to TRBJ1-1; the match to TRBD1 covers 9 bases. V gave up 6 bases and J gave up 5 bases; unmatched junction bases: 13. This CDR3 spans 16 amino acids. CDR1 and CDR2 from the germline V gene are LNHDA and SQIVND (reference sequence). The CDR3 spells CASSELTGTGKTEAFF. The CDR3 region has the DNA TGTGCCAGTAGCGAGCTTACCGGGACAGGGAAGACTGAAGCTTTCTTT.

Notes on this clone: It is likely a read error, because the conserved phenylalanine at the end of the CDR3 is missing. The DNA is omitted, as the CDR3 cannot be located on it reliably, and the CDR3 follows TCRdb's listing. The chain recombines TRBV9 with TRBJ2-7. The CDR3 has 10 residues if both end residues are counted. From germline, CDR1 is SGDLS and CDR2 YYNGEE. The CDR3 spells CASSAVNKFG.

To note about this clone: The identical CDR3 is also encoded by other nucleotide sequences in the sample. The chain uses TRBV19 and TRBJ1-5, with a tentative D call TRBD1 (6 bases). Germline V gene data show CDR1 as LNHDA and CDR2 as SQIVND (reference sequence). Trimming removed 2 bases from V and 6 bases from J, with 11 bases in between. CDR3 size: 14 residues. Here the CDR3 reads CASSITGGRQPQHF. The CDR3 coding sequence is TGTGCCAGTAGTATAACGGGGGGCCGTCAGCCCCAGCATTTT.

This clone was seen a handful of times. V usage is TRBV5-1 and J usage is TRBJ2-7, with D maybe TRBD1 (5 bases). Germline V lookup: CDR1 SGHRS, CDR2 YFSETQ. The CDR3 extends over 16 amino acids. With 0 bases removed from V and 0 bases from J, the gap between germline ends came to 13 bases. The CDR3 protein is CASSLGQTSSSYEQYF. The DNA for the CDR3 is TGCGCCAGCAGCTTGGGACAGACCTCATCCTCCTACGAGCAGTACTTC.

The chain has TRBV5-1 and TRBJ1-2; 9 bases map to TRBD1. After removal of 0 bases from V and 3 bases from J, the junction contained 9 bases not matched to a gene. CDR3 size: 17 residues. Germline loops: CDR1 SGHRS, CDR2 YFSETQ. In nucleotides, the CDR3 is TGCGCCAGCAGCTTGGTGCTTGGGACAGGGATCGACTATGGCTACACCTTC. Protein: CASSLVLGTGIDYGYTF.

The table lists this clone with a count of one. This chain joins TRBV4-1 and TRBJ1-2; weak D call: TRBD1 (5 bases). CDR1 and CDR2 from the germline V gene are MGHRA and YSYEKL. Trimming removed 0 bases at V and 7 bases at J, with 15 bases between. The CDR3 loop spans 15 amino acids. Written as DNA, the CDR3 is TGCGCCAGCAGCCAAGATCCCTCGACAGTTTCTGGCTACACCTTC. This encodes CASSQDPSTVSGYTF.

This chain links TRBV29-1 with TRBJ1-3; D is unclear. This CDR3 region has 13 residues. The germline V gene has CDR1 SQVTM and CDR2 ANQGSEA. V was trimmed by 7 bases and J by 2 bases, leaving 12 bases between them. The CDR3 loop reads CSAARGAGNTIYF. The DNA of the CDR3 is TGCAGCGCGGCTCGCGGAGCTGGAAACACCATATATTTT.